This T cell receptor (beta chain) was captured in a study of blood T cell repertoires in COVID-19. The protocol was immunoSEQ multiplex PCR, while the TCRdb copy is restricted to in-frame clones and leaves out a portion. This table has 100,000 to 150,000 clones, around 88% appearing once. The TCR was taken from a human donor in a cohort sampled during active COVID-19. The sequenced sample consisted of peripheral blood.

The CDR3 loop is CASSPPRGGSTEAFF. CDR3 DNA: TGTGCCAGTAGTCCCCCTCGCGGAGGGAGCACTGAAGCTTTCTTT. The chain uses TRBV19 and TRBJ1-1, with D unresolved. V gave up 5 bases and J gave up 4 bases, with 17 bases separating them. CDR1 is LNHDA and CDR2 is SQIVND in the germline V gene (reference sequence). This CDR3 has 15 amino acids.